This entry concerns a single T cell receptor beta chain. Its specificity is unknown. V lost 4 bases and J lost 3, with 13 bases in between. The CDR3 consists of 15 residues. Germline V CDR1 and CDR2: LNHDA, SQIVND (reference sequence). These data originate in a study of shared clonotypes between healthy human individuals. Unsorted samples, those not sorted, used about 90 million PBMCs for genomic DNA. Overall study results and limits: Deeper or shallower sequencing was expected to change how clonotypes are shared among donors.

In replicate PCRs of unsorted PBMC, 300 ng DNA, 30,000 or so T cell genomes, was used. As originally analysed: ImmunoSEQ output lacked quality scores and full-length reads, limiting matched filtering. Profiled with immunoSEQ multiplex PCR; TCRdb holds only in-frame clones, not every one. Clone size and the V and J calls come from that table; the DNA yielded D and trimming. The table lists roughly 490,000 clones, roughly 85% of them singletons. The V and J genes are TRBV19 and TRBJ2-1; D may be TRBD1 (6 bases). Specimen: PBMCs. The sequence was obtained from a woman aged 35 to 49 in good health. Some clones in this sample may be carry-over from other donors' samples. In DNA, the CDR3 is TGTGCCAGTAGTAAGTTCAGGGGCGTCTACAATGAGCAGTTCTTC. This sequence encodes CASSKFRGVYNEQFF.